These 19 T cell receptor beta chains originate from one sample sequenced in a study of Ad26.COV2.S vaccination and SARS-CoV-2 variants. Generated by immunoSEQ multiplex PCR, the TCRdb table keeps only in-frame clones and is missing some. Here the sample spans some 39,000 clones, 65% to 90% being singletons. The source material was peripheral blood, sampled after recovery from COVID-19. The receptor source for this set is a human donor who had recovered from COVID-19.

V and J are TRBV2 and TRBJ1-2; 9 nucleotides agree with TRBD1. Trimming at V came to 5 bases and at J to 0 bases, leaving 7 bases not matched to a gene. The germline gives CDR1 SNHLY, CDR2 FYNNEI. The CDR3 consists of 16 residues. The CDR3 bases are TGTGCCAGCAGTAGGGACAGGGCCTCTTCTAACTATGGCTACACCTTC. This codes for CASSRDRASSNYGYTF.

The chain uses TRBV30 and TRBJ1-2, with D possibly TRBD1 on 5 matching bases. The germline V and J ends were trimmed by 0 bases and 3 bases, with 8 bases remaining between them. The CDR3 spans 13 residues. CDR1 is GTSNPN, CDR2 SVGIG, per germline (reference sequence). The CDR3 bases are TGTGCCTGGAGTGTCCCGGGGGACTATGGCTACACCTTC. This gives the protein CAWSVPGDYGYTF.

The V call is TRBV6-1, the J call TRBJ1-6; D not resolved. Germline V lookup: CDR1 MNHNS, CDR2 SASEGT. This CDR3 region has 15 residues. V was trimmed by 1 base and J by 9 bases, leaving 13 bases between them. The CDR3 sequence: CASSEGQVLRSPLHF. CDR3 DNA sequence: TGTGCCAGCAGTGAAGGGCAGGTCCTTCGTTCACCCCTCCACTTT.

This clone has just one count. The V gene is TRBV27, the J gene TRBJ1-1, with D unclear. The V gene's germline CDR1 is MNHEY and CDR2 SMNVEV (reference sequence). Trimming left V 5 bases short and J 0 bases short, with 19 bases between. The CDR3 contains 17 residues. Here the CDR3 reads CASSPSPHWTMNTEAFF. Written as DNA, the CDR3 is TGTGCCAGCAGTCCCTCCCCCCATTGGACCATGAACACTGAAGCTTTCTTT.

The V and J genes are TRBV24-1 and TRBJ2-1; the match to TRBD2 covers 9 bases. V lost 11 bases to trimming and J lost 5 bases; unmatched junction nucleotides: 12. The germline gives CDR1 KGHDR, CDR2 SFDVKD. The CDR3 has 15 residues. This CDR3 is CASQRAGGPNNEQFF. The CDR3 DNA is TGTGCCAGCCAGCGAGCGGGGGGCCCTAACAATGAGCAGTTCTTC.

This chain joins TRBV6-5 and TRBJ2-3; perhaps TRBD1 as D (6 bases). The CDR3 has 14 residues. The germline CDR1 and CDR2 sequences are MNHEY and SVGAGI. With 6 bases removed from V and 2 bases from J, the gap between germline ends came to 12 bases. The CDR3 spells CASRKGEFTDTQYF. For the CDR3, the DNA is TGTGCCAGCAGAAAGGGGGAGTTCACAGATACGCAGTATTTT.

For this clone: The junction and the germline gene differ at one end; a read error may be behind it. This chain connects TRBV27 to TRBJ2-7; D call uncertain. There are 13 residues in the CDR3. Germline V lookup: CDR1 MNHEY, CDR2 SMNVEV (reference sequence). The CDR3 loop is CATASNPDAPRCF. CDR3 nucleotide sequence: TGTGCCACCGCATCTAACCCTGACGCTCCGCGATGCTTC.

The chain carries TRBV11-2 and TRBJ1-1, with D hard to call. From germline, CDR1 is SGHAT and CDR2 FQNNGV. The CDR3 totals 14 residues. V lost 2 bases and J 8 bases, leaving 15 bases between the germline ends. CDR3 sequence reads: CASSLRLVGAEAFF. CDR3 nucleotide sequence: TGTGCCAGCAGCTTAAGGCTCGTCGGAGCAGAAGCTTTCTTT.

This chain joins TRBV25-1 and TRBJ1-2; weak D call: TRBD1 (6 bases). Trimming removed 1 base from V and 2 bases from J, with 14 bases in between. Germline V lookup: CDR1 MGHDK, CDR2 SYGVNS. This CDR3 comprises 16 residues. For the CDR3, the DNA is TGTGCCAGCAGTGAATCCGGGACACAGGCGAACTATGGCTACACCTTC. As protein: CASSESGTQANYGYTF.

V and J are TRBV6-1 and TRBJ2-7; no definite D call. Germline loops: CDR1 MNHNS, CDR2 SASEGT. The CDR3 loop spans 15 amino acids. V dropped 1 base and J dropped 4 bases, with 14 bases sitting between them. The CDR3 nucleotides are TGTGCCAGCAGTGAAGATACCCACGCCGTGTACGAGCAGTACTTC. Its protein product is CASSEDTHAVYEQYF.

The V call is TRBV24-1, the J call TRBJ1-2, with 7 bases that match TRBD1. Germline loops: CDR1 KGHDR, CDR2 SFDVKD. V lost 7 bases, J lost 4 bases, and 5 bases stayed unmatched. CDR3 size: 13 residues. The CDR3 DNA is TGTGCCACCAGCCAGGGGGGCATCTATGGCTACACCTTC. It is translated as CATSQGGIYGYTF.

The V gene is TRBV4-2, the J gene TRBJ2-2, with TRBD2 identical over 8 bases. Germline CDR1 is LGHNA and CDR2 is YNFKEQ. The CDR3 totals 17 residues. The junction had 9 bases not matched to a gene; V was cut back by 0 bases and J by 6 bases. The CDR3 loop reads CASSQEDAGGASGELFF. The CDR3 coding sequence is TGTGCCAGCAGCCAAGAGGATGCCGGGGGGGCTTCCGGGGAGCTGTTTTTT.

V usage is TRBV7-3 and J usage is TRBJ1-1; 7 positions match TRBD1. Trimming at V came to 5 bases and at J to 1 base, leaving 4 bases not matched to a gene. The CDR3 is 14 residues long. Germline-derived CDR1 and CDR2 are SGHTA and FQGTGA. The CDR3 coding sequence is TGTGCCAGCAGCCCCGACAGGGAGAACACTGAAGCTTTCTTT. Translating gives CASSPDRENTEAFF.

J is TRBJ1-4 and V is TRBV7-9; D not resolved. The germline gives CDR1 SEHNR, CDR2 FQNEAQ (reference sequence). This CDR3 region has 14 residues. V was trimmed by 1 base and J by 6 bases, leaving 9 bases between them. CDR3 loop: CASSLVAGDEKLFF. Written as DNA, the CDR3 is TGTGCCAGCAGCTTAGTTGCCGGAGATGAAAAACTGTTTTTT.

Note on this clone: The identical CDR3 is also encoded by other nucleotide sequences in the sample. CDR3 in amino acids: CASRLDSSYEQYF. The CDR3 DNA follows: TGTGCCAGCAGGCTTGACAGTAGCTACGAGCAGTACTTC. V and J are TRBV12-3 or TRBV12-4 and TRBJ2-7; D perhaps matches TRBD1 (5 bases). Trimming left V 6 bases short and J 3 bases short, with 12 bases between. This CDR3 spans 13 amino acids.

V gene TRBV5-6 combines with J gene TRBJ1-2; D unclear. Germline CDR1 reads SGHDT; CDR2 reads YYEEEE. This CDR3 spans 15 amino acids. Trimming removed 0 bases at V and 4 bases at J, with 13 bases between. CDR3 sequence (DNA): TGTGCCAGCAGCTTGGCCAACAAAGAGCTCTATGGCTACACCTTC. Translation gives CASSLANKELYGYTF.

The genes are TRBV24-1 and TRBJ2-3; D not resolved. CDR1 KGHDR and CDR2 SFDVKD come from the germline V gene. With 4 bases removed from V and 0 bases from J, the gap between germline ends came to 13 bases. This CDR3 spans 16 amino acids. The CDR3 here is CATSEGGSPSTDTQYF. The CDR3 coding sequence is TGTGCCACCAGTGAGGGCGGTTCTCCTAGCACAGATACGCAGTATTTT.

The genes are TRBV19 and TRBJ1-5; 7 positions agree with TRBD1. The CDR3 spans 17 residues. CDR1 and CDR2 from the germline V gene are LNHDA and SQIVND (reference sequence). V was pared by 7 bases and J by 3 bases, with 15 bases of the junction left unmatched. The CDR3 sequence: CASTDRALGQINQPQHF. The CDR3 DNA sequence: TGTGCCAGTACGGATAGGGCCTTGGGACAGATCAATCAGCCCCAGCATTTT. The whole variable domain, filled in from reference TRBV19 and TRBJ1-5, reads DGGITQSPKYLFRKEGQNVTLSCEQNLNHDAMYWYRQDPGQGLRLIYYSQIVNDFQKGDIAEGYSVSREKKESFPLTVTSAQKNPTAFYLCASTDRALGQINQPQHFGDGTRLSIL.

The chain uses TRBV6-1 and TRBJ2-1, with TRBD1 matching 7 bases. J gave up 10 bases and V 0 bases, and 6 bases lay outside the gene matches. The CDR3 spans 14 residues. In germline, CDR1 is MNHNS, CDR2 SASEGT. CDR3 bases: TGTGCCAGCAGTGAAGCGGGTTGGGACAGAGAGCAGTTCTTC. Encoded protein: CASSEAGWDREQFF.